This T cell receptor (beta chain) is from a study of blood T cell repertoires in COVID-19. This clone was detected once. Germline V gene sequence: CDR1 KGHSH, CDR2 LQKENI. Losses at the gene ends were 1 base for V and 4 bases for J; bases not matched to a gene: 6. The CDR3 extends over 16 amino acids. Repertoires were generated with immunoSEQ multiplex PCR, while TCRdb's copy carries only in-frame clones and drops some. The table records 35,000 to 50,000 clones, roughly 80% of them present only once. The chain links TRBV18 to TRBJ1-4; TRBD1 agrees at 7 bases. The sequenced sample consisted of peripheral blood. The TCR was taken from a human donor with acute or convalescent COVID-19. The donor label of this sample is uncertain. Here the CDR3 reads CASSPLPGQSNEKLFF. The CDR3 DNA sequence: TGTGCCAGCTCACCACTACCGGGACAGAGTAATGAAAAACTGTTTTTT.